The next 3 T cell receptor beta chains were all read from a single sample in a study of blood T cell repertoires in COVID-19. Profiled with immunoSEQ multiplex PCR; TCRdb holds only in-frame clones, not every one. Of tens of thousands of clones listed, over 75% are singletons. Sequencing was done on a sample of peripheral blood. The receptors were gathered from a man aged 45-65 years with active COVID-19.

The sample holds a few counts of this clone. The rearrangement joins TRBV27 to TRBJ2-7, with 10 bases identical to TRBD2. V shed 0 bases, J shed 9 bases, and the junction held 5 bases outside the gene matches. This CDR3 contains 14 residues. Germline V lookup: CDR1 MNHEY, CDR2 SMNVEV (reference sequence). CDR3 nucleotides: TGTGCCAGCAGTTTATCGCCTAGCGGGAGAATGCAGTACGTC. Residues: CASSLSPSGRMQYV.

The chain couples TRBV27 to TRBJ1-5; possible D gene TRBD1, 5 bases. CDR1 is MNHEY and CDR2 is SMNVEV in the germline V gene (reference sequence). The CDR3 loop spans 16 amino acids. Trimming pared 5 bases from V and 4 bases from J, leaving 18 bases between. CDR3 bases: TGTGCCAGCAGTCCCCGTGGCAGGGACTGGAATCAGCCCCAGCATTTT. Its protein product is CASSPRGRDWNQPQHF.

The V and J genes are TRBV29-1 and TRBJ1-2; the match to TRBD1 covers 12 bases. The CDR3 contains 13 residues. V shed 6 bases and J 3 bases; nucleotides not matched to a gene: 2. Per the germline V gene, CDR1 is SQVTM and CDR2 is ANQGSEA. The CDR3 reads CSVGTGGYYGYTF. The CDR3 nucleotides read TGCAGCGTGGGGACAGGGGGCTACTATGGCTACACCTTC.